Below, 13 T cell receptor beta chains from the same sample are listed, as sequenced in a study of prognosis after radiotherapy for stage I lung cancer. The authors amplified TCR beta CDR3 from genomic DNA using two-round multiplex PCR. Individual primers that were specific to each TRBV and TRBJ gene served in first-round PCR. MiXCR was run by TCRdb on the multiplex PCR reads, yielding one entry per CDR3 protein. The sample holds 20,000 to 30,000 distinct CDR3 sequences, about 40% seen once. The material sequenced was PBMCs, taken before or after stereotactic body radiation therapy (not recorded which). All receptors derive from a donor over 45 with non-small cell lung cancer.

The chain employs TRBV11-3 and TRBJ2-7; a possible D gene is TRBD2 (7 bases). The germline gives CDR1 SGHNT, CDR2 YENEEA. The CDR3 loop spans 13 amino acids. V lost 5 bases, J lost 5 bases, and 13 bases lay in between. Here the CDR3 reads CASSPRGGDEQYF. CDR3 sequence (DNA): TGTGCCAGCAGCCCAAGGGGGGGGGACGAGCAGTACTTC.

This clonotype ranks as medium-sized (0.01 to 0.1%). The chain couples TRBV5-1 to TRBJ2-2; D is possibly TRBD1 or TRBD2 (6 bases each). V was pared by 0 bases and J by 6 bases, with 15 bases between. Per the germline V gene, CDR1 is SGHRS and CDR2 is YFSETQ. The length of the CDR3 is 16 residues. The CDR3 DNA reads TGCGCCAGCAGCTTGGGCCGGGGGCGAATGTCCGGGGAGCTGTTTTTT. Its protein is CASSLGRGRMSGELFF.

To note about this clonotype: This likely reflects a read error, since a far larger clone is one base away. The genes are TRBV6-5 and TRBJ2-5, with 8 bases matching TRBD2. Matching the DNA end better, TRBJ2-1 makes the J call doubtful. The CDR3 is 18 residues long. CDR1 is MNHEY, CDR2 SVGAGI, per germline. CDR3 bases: TGTGCCAGCAGTTATATCGAAGAGCGGGGGATCTCCTACAATGAGCAGTTCTTC. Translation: CASSYIEERGISYNEQFF.

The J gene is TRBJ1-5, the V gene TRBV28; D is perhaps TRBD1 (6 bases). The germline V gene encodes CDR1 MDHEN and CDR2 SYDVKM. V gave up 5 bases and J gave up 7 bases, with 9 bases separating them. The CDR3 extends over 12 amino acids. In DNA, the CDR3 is TGTGCCAGCAGTACCACAGGGCAGCCCCAGCATTTT. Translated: CASSTTGQPQHF.

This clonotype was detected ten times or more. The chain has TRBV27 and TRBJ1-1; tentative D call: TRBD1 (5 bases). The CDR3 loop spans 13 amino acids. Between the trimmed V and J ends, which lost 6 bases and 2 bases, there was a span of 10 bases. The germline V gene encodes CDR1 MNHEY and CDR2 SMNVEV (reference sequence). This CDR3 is CASRRGDNTEAFF. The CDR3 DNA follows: TGTGCCAGCAGGCGGGGGGACAACACTGAAGCTTTCTTT.

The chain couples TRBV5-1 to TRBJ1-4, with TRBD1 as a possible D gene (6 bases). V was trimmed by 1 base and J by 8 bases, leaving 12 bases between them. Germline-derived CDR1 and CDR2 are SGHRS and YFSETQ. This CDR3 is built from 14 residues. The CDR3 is CASSLRGPAEKLFF. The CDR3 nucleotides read TGCGCCAGCAGCTTGCGGGGGCCAGCAGAAAAACTGTTTTTT.

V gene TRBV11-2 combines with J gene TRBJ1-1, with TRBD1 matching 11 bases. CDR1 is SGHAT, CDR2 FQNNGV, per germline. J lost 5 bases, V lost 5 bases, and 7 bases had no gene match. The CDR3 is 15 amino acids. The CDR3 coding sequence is TGTGCCAGCAGCCAGGGGACAGGGGGGAATACTGAAGCTTTCTTT. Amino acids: CASSQGTGGNTEAFF.

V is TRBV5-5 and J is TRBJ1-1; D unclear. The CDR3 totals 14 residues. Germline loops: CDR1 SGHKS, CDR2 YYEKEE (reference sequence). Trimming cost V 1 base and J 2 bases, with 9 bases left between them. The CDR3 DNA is TGTGCCAGCAGCTTGCTCCAGGTCAACACTGAAGCTTTCTTT. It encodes CASSLLQVNTEAFF.

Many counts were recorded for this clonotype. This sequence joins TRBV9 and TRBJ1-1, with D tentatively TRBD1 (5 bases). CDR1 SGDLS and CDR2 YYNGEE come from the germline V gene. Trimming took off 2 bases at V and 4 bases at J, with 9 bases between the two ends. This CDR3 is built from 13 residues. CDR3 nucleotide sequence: TGTGCCAGCAGCGTTCAGGGTTCCACTGAAGCTTTCTTT. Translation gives CASSVQGSTEAFF.

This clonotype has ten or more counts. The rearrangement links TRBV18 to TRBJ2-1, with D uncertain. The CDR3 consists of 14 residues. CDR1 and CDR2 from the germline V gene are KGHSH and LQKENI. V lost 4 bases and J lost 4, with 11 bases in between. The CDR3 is CASSQGTGYNEQFF. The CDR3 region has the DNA TGTGCCAGCTCACAGGGAACGGGTTACAATGAGCAGTTCTTC.

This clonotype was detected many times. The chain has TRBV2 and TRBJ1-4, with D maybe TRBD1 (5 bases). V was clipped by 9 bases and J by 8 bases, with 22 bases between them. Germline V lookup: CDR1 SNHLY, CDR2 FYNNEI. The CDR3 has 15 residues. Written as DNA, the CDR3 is TGTGCCAGTTCGGGGGGTCCGGGTAATGTGGAAAAACTGTTTTTT. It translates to CASSGGPGNVEKLFF.

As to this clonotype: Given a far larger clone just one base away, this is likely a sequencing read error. The DNA for the CDR3 is TGTGCCAGCAGCTTGGGGACAGCGGCAGGGTTGGAGACCAAGTACTTC. This encodes CASSLGTAAGLETKYF. The chain has TRBV5-8 and TRBJ2-5; D may be TRBD1 (6 bases). The V gene's germline CDR1 is SGHTS and CDR2 YDEGEE. This CDR3 has 16 amino acids.

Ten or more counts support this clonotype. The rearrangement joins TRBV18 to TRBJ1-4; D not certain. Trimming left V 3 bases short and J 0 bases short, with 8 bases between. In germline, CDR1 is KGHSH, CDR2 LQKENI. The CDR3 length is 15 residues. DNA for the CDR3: TGTGCCAGCTCACCCGTGGCAGCAACTAATGAAAAACTGTTTTTT. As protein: CASSPVAATNEKLFF.